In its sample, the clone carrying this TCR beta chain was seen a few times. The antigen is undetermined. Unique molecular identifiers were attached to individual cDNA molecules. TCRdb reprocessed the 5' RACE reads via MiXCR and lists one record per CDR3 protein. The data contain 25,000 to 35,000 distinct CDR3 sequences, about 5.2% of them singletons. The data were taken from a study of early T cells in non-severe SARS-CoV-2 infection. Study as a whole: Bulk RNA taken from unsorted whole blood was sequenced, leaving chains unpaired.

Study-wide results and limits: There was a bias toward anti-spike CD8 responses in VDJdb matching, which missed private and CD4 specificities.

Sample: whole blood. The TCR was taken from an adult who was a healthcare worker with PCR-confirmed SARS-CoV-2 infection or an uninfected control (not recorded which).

The CDR3 DNA reads TGTGCCAGCAGCGCTAGCGGGGGCTACGAGCAGTACTTC. This codes for CASSASGGYEQYF. The rearrangement links TRBV6-2 or TRBV6-3 to TRBJ2-7, with 10 bases aligning to TRBD2. Germline V gene sequence: CDR1 MNHEY, CDR2 SVGEGT. This CDR3 is 13 amino acids long. Losses at the gene ends were 6 bases for V and 3 bases for J; bases not matched to a gene: 2.